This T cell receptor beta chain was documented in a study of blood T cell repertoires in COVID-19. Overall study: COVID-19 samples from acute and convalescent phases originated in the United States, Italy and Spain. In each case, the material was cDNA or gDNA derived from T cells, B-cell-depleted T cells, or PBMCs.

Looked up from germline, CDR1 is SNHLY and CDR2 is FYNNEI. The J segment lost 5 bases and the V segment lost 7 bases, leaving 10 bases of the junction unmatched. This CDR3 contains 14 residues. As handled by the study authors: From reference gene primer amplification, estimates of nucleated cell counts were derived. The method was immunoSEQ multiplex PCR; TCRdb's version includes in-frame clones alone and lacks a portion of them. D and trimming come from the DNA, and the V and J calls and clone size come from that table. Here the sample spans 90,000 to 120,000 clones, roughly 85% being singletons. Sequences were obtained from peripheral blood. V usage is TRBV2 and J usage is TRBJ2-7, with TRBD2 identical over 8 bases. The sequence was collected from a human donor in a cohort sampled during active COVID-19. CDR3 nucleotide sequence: TGTGCCAGCAAGGTAGCGGGGCTGGCCAACGAGCAGTACTTC. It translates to CASKVAGLANEQYF.